These 26 T cell receptor beta chains originate from one sample sequenced in a study of blood T cells in healthy people across ages. The use of a sample-barcoded 5' primer and a J-beta primer mix characterized a second PCR of roughly 6 to 11 cycles. TCRdb used MiXCR to reprocess the 5' RACE reads, holding one entry per CDR3 protein. The sample has 1.4 million to 1.5 million distinct CDR3 sequences, around two fifths seen once. Sequencing used blood. The receptors originated from a woman aged 18-35 years in good health.

The chain carries TRBV9 and TRBJ1-2; D not certain. The CDR3 is 15 residues long. Germline V lookup: CDR1 SGDLS, CDR2 YYNGEE. Trimming shortened V by 3 bases and J by 2 bases, and 14 bases separated the two germline ends. The CDR3 region has the DNA TGTGCCAGCAGCGGGGGAATGAATTGGAACTATGGCTACACCTTC. It is translated as CASSGGMNWNYGYTF.

This sequence joins TRBV6-1 and TRBJ2-3; tentatively, D is TRBD1 or TRBD2 (5 bases each). V was trimmed by 2 bases and J by 2 bases, leaving 11 bases between them. Germline values: CDR1 MNHNS, CDR2 SASEGT. The length of the CDR3 is 15 residues. In DNA, the CDR3 is TGTGCCAGCAGTGAAATGGGGGTTTTCACAGATACGCAGTATTTT. Translating it yields CASSEMGVFTDTQYF.

This clonotype was seen only a few times. This chain connects TRBV27 to TRBJ2-1; TRBD1 agrees at 9 bases. The CDR3 consists of 12 residues. V was clipped by 5 bases and J by 14 bases; unmatched bases: 7. From germline, CDR1 is MNHEY and CDR2 SMNVEV (reference sequence). The CDR3, as DNA: TGTGCCAGCAGTCTCACAGGGGGCCCCGAGTTCTTC. Protein: CASSLTGGPEFF.

This clonotype was counted between two and nine times. This rearrangement joins TRBV20-1 to TRBJ1-2; D not certain. V was pared by 3 bases and J by 7 bases, with 9 bases between. Germline V gene sequence: CDR1 DFQATT, CDR2 SNEGSKA (reference sequence). The CDR3 spans 11 residues. CDR3 loop: CSARPSGGYTF. CDR3 nucleotides: TGCAGTGCTAGGCCTTCGGGTGGCTACACCTTC.

The chain carries TRBV20-1 and TRBJ1-2; D is perhaps TRBD1 (5 bases). V shed 5 bases and J shed 2 bases, with 9 bases lying between them. CDR3 size: 12 residues. The germline V gene encodes CDR1 DFQATT and CDR2 SNEGSKA (reference sequence). This chain's CDR3 is CSAGDQNYGYTF. The CDR3 region has the DNA TGCAGTGCTGGGGACCAAAACTATGGCTACACCTTC.

This rearrangement joins TRBV20-1 to TRBJ2-2; tentative D call: TRBD1 (5 bases). CDR3 length equals 15 residues. V was trimmed by 6 bases and J by 2 bases, leaving 16 bases between them. The germline V gene encodes CDR1 DFQATT and CDR2 SNEGSKA (reference sequence). For the CDR3, the DNA is TGCAGTGCCATTACATTGGGGCGCAACACCGGGGAGCTGTTTTTT. Its protein product is CSAITLGRNTGELFF.

The V gene is TRBV4-1, the J gene TRBJ2-7; 9 bases agree with TRBD2. From germline, CDR1 is MGHRA and CDR2 YSYEKL. Trimming cost V 1 base and J 3 bases; bases outside gene matches: 4. The CDR3 runs 15 residues. The CDR3 DNA follows: TGCGCCAGCAGCCAAGTGACTAGCGGAATCTACGAGCAGTACTTC. This gives the protein CASSQVTSGIYEQYF.

This rearrangement joins TRBV10-3 to TRBJ2-2; TRBD2 agrees at 12 bases. CDR3 length equals 18 residues. CDR1 is ENHRY and CDR2 is SYGVKD in the germline V gene. The V segment lost 3 bases and the J segment 5 bases; nucleotides outside the gene matches: 10. DNA of the CDR3: TGTGCCATCAGTGACAGGACTAGCGGGGACGATGCGACCGGGGAGCTGTTTTTT. Its protein is CAISDRTSGDDATGELFF.

The gene calls are TRBV6-6 and TRBJ2-5; the match to TRBD2 covers 7 bases. The germline V gene has CDR1 MNHNY and CDR2 SVGAGI (reference sequence). The CDR3 is 16 residues long. V lost 4 bases, J lost 11 bases, and 19 bases stayed unmatched. The CDR3 nucleotides read TGTGCCAGCAGTTCCACCGATAAGACTAGCCACAATGAGCAGTACTTC. This encodes CASSSTDKTSHNEQYF.

This sequence joins TRBV29-1 and TRBJ2-3; TRBD2 agrees at 7 bases. V dropped 4 bases and J dropped 0; count of bases not matched to a gene: 7. Germline V CDR1 and CDR2: SQVTM, ANQGSEA. The CDR3 totals 15 residues. CDR3 sequence reads: CSVGVGGTSTDTQYF. CDR3 DNA sequence: TGCAGCGTTGGGGTGGGGGGGACTAGCACAGATACGCAGTATTTT.

This clonotype came up once. The chain joins TRBV3-1 to TRBJ2-5, with a possible D match to TRBD2 (6 bases). Trimming took off 1 base at V and 3 bases at J, with 15 bases between the two ends. Per germline, CDR1 LGHDT and CDR2 YNNKEL (reference sequence). This CDR3 has 16 amino acids. CDR3: CASSQGGSGPKETQYF. DNA of the CDR3: TGTGCCAGCAGCCAAGGGGGTAGCGGACCCAAAGAGACCCAGTACTTC.

This sequence joins TRBV7-9 and TRBJ1-1, with 7 nucleotides matching TRBD1. V dropped 4 bases and J dropped 1; count of bases not matched to a gene: 6. The length of the CDR3 is 15 residues. The germline gives CDR1 SEHNR, CDR2 FQNEAQ (reference sequence). Written as DNA, the CDR3 is TGTGCCAGCAGCTCCTGGGGACAGACGAACACTGAAGCTTTCTTT. The encoded protein is CASSSWGQTNTEAFF.

This clonotype has a single count. V gene TRBV19 combines with J gene TRBJ2-1; D not resolved. This CDR3 spans 14 amino acids. Germline lookup yields CDR1 LNHDA and CDR2 SQIVND (reference sequence). V was trimmed by 4 bases and J by 9 bases, leaving 16 bases between them. This chain's CDR3 is CASSRTADSGEQFF. The CDR3 DNA is TGTGCCAGTAGTAGAACCGCGGATAGTGGTGAGCAGTTCTTC.

J is TRBJ2-7 and V is TRBV20-1; 9 nucleotides agree with TRBD1. In germline, CDR1 is DFQATT, CDR2 SNEGSKA (reference sequence). The CDR3 extends over 15 amino acids. The V and J ends lost 6 bases and 3 bases, in that order; junction bases with no gene match: 12. Written as DNA, the CDR3 is TGCAGTGCGGAACAGGGGGCCCTTAAGCTCTACGAGCAGTACTTC. Translated: CSAEQGALKLYEQYF.

The gene calls are TRBV4-2 and TRBJ1-1; 7 bases agree with TRBD1. Trimming removed 10 bases from V and 4 bases from J; junction bases left unmatched: 9. Germline assignment: CDR1 LGHNA and CDR2 YNFKEQ. The CDR3 sequence is 13 residues long. CDR3 sequence (DNA): TGTGCCACCCAGGGGGGCCTGGGCACTGAAGCTTTCTTT. This encodes CATQGGLGTEAFF.

This clonotype was recorded only once. The chain carries TRBV11-2 and TRBJ2-7, with 10 bases matching TRBD2. Germline V gene data show CDR1 as SGHAT and CDR2 as FQNNGV. V lost 0 bases and J lost 1; bases outside the gene matches: 15. The CDR3 has 20 amino acids. CDR3 nucleotides: TGTGCCAGCAGCTTAGATCTCGGTCCCCAGACTAGCGGGTTTTCCTACGAGCAGTACTTC. It specifies CASSLDLGPQTSGFSYEQYF.

The chain recombines TRBV6-4 with TRBJ2-5; 10 bases agree with TRBD2. V lost 2 bases, J lost 3 bases, and 12 bases stayed unmatched. Germline-derived CDR1 and CDR2 are MRHNA and SNTAGT. CDR3 size: 18 residues. The DNA for the CDR3 is TGTGCCAGCAGTGACGAAGGTGAAGCGGGGGGGCCGAAAGAGACCCAGTACTTC. As protein: CASSDEGEAGGPKETQYF.

The chain has TRBV12-3 or TRBV12-4 and TRBJ2-5, with 13 bases lining up with TRBD2. The CDR3 length is 17 residues. Trimming at V came to 6 bases and at J to 2 bases, leaving 9 bases not matched to a gene. CDR3 amino acids: CASSPGTSGVRQETQYF. DNA for the CDR3: TGTGCCAGCAGCCCGGGGACTAGCGGGGTCAGACAAGAGACCCAGTACTTC.

This rearrangement joins TRBV15 to TRBJ2-7; 11 positions agree with TRBD1. After removal of 6 bases from V and 0 bases from J, the junction contained 4 bases not matched to a gene. The CDR3 consists of 15 residues. Looked up from germline, CDR1 is LNHNV and CDR2 is YYDKDF (reference sequence). CDR3 in DNA: TGTGCCACCAGTCCGGACAGGGGGCTCTCCTACGAGCAGTACTTC. This sequence encodes CATSPDRGLSYEQYF.

This clonotype was counted between two and nine times. The V call is TRBV4-1, the J call TRBJ2-7; D is undetermined. Per germline, CDR1 MGHRA and CDR2 YSYEKL. The CDR3 runs 14 residues. The germline V and J ends were trimmed by 4 bases and 3 bases, with 13 bases remaining between them. The CDR3 DNA reads as TGCGCCAGCAGCCCCGGGCCAGTAAACTACGAGCAGTACTTC. Amino acids: CASSPGPVNYEQYF.

This chain joins TRBV6-5 and TRBJ2-4, with D possibly matching TRBD1 (6 bases). The J call may be incorrect, as the DNA end agrees better with TRBJ2-7. Germline-derived CDR1 and CDR2 are MNHEY and SVGAGI. The CDR3 runs to 15 residues. The CDR3 coding sequence is TGTGCCAGCAGCGACCCCGGGACACAGCTCTACGAGCAGTACTTC. Its translation is CASSDPGTQLYEQYF.

A single count supports this clonotype. This sequence joins TRBV9 and TRBJ2-3; 9 bases agree with TRBD1. This CDR3 contains 17 residues. From germline, CDR1 is SGDLS and CDR2 YYNGEE. V gave up 2 bases and J gave up 4 bases; unmatched junction bases: 11. CDR3 coding DNA: TGTGCCAGCAGCGTCCGAAGAACAGGGGGCGCGCCAGATACGCAGTATTTT. Translated, it gives CASSVRRTGGAPDTQYF. The whole variable domain, filled in from reference TRBV9 and TRBJ2-3, reads DSGVTQTPKHLITATGQRVTLRCSPRSGDLSVYWYQQSLDQGLQFLIQYYNGEERAKGNILERFSAQQFPDLHSELNLSSLELGDSALYFCASSVRRTGGAPDTQYFGPGTRLTVL.

This clonotype was recorded a few times. The chain couples TRBV6-1 to TRBJ2-3, with 9 bases that match TRBD1. Losses at the gene ends were 6 bases for V and 4 bases for J; bases not matched to a gene: 5. From germline, CDR1 is MNHNS and CDR2 SASEGT. This CDR3 is 14 amino acids long. CDR3 in amino acids: CASSRDRASDTQYF. The DNA for the CDR3 is TGTGCCAGCAGCCGGGACAGGGCATCAGATACGCAGTATTTT.

This clonotype has a handful of counts. V gene TRBV7-2 combines with J gene TRBJ2-7; 9 bases map to TRBD2. After removal of 3 bases from V and 7 bases from J, the junction contained 13 bases not matched to a gene. Per the germline V gene, CDR1 is SGHTA and CDR2 is FQGNSA. CDR3 length: 16 amino acids. The CDR3 DNA is TGTGCCAGCAGCTTTTTCGCTGGACTAGCGTTGGGAGAGCAGTACTTC. Translated: CASSFFAGLALGEQYF.

The chain carries TRBV3-1 and TRBJ2-7; D is unclear. Germline CDR1 is LGHDT and CDR2 is YNNKEL (reference sequence). Trimming pared 4 bases from V and 3 bases from J, leaving 13 bases between. This CDR3 region has 14 residues. The CDR3 region is CASSPNRWVYEQYF. The CDR3 DNA follows: TGTGCCAGCAGCCCCAATAGGTGGGTCTACGAGCAGTACTTC.

The CDR3 region is CASSLYEGDTQYF. The CDR3 region has the DNA TGTGCCAGCAGTTTATATGAGGGAGATACGCAGTATTTT. The chain recombines TRBV27 with TRBJ2-3, with D perhaps TRBD2 (5 bases). CDR1 is MNHEY and CDR2 is SMNVEV in the germline V gene (reference sequence). There are 13 residues in the CDR3. Trimming removed 1 base from V and 5 bases from J, with 7 bases in between.